One and the same sample provided the 25 T cell receptor beta chains below, sequenced in a study of blood T cell repertoires in COVID-19. The method was immunoSEQ multiplex PCR; TCRdb's version includes in-frame clones alone and lacks a portion of them. This table holds over 150,000 clones, approximately 85% found once. Material: PBMCs or T cells enriched from blood (not recorded which). These receptors were obtained from a middle-aged man who had recovered from COVID-19.

The J gene is TRBJ2-7, the V gene TRBV6-1; TRBD2 is a possible D gene (5 bases). This CDR3 region has 15 residues. Trimming stripped 0 bases from V and 3 bases from J, with 12 bases between. Germline CDR1 is MNHNS and CDR2 is SASEGT. The CDR3 loop reads CASSEASGRGYEQYF. DNA of the CDR3: TGTGCCAGCAGTGAAGCTTCGGGTCGGGGCTACGAGCAGTACTTC.

The gene calls are TRBV29-1 and TRBJ2-2; TRBD1 is a possible D gene (6 bases). From germline, CDR1 is SQVTM and CDR2 ANQGSEA. V was clipped by 7 bases and J by 3 bases, with 12 bases between them. The CDR3 runs to 13 residues. DNA for the CDR3: TGCAGCGCGGACAGAGCTTACACCGGGGAGCTGTTTTTT. This encodes CSADRAYTGELFF.

The V gene is TRBV7-6, the J gene TRBJ1-2; D gene ambiguous. In germline, CDR1 is SGHVS, CDR2 FNYEAQ. The CDR3 sequence is 12 residues long. This chain's CDR3 is CATRNQGYGYTF. For the CDR3, the DNA is TGTGCTACCAGGAATCAAGGCTATGGCTACACCTTC.

The sample holds a few counts of this clone. This chain connects TRBV4-1 to TRBJ1-2; D may be TRBD1 (6 bases). The CDR3 has 16 residues. V lost 1 base, J lost 0 bases, and 12 bases lay in between. The germline gives CDR1 MGHRA, CDR2 YSYEKL. The chain's CDR3 is CASSQGGGRANYGYTF. CDR3 bases: TGCGCCAGCAGCCAAGGCGGGGGGCGGGCTAACTATGGCTACACCTTC.

V is TRBV27 and J is TRBJ1-2, with unresolved D. CDR3 length: 13 amino acids. CDR1 is MNHEY, CDR2 SMNVEV, per germline (reference sequence). V was shortened by 8 bases and J by 5 bases, with 15 bases between the two germline ends. CDR3 coding DNA: TGTGCCAGCGGTTCGGATCTAGGTTATGGCTACACCTTC. Its protein is CASGSDLGYGYTF.

The rearrangement links TRBV3-1 (or the pseudogene TRBV3-2) to TRBJ2-7, with D possibly being TRBD1 (6 bases). Germline lookup yields CDR1 LGHDT and CDR2 YNNKEL (reference sequence). The germline V and J ends were trimmed by 3 bases and 7 bases, with 13 bases remaining between them. CDR3 size: 13 residues. Here the CDR3 DNA reads TGTGCCAGCAGCCATAAAGCCCAGGGGGAGCAGTACTTC. Translating gives CASSHKAQGEQYF.

The chain employs TRBV7-9 and TRBJ2-3; D gene ambiguous. Trimming took off 10 bases at V and 6 bases at J, with 8 bases between the two ends. Germline-derived CDR1 and CDR2 are SEHNR and FQNEAQ (reference sequence). The CDR3 loop spans 10 amino acids. The CDR3 DNA reads as TGTGCCACCCTCTCGGATACGCAGTATTTT. Its protein product is CATLSDTQYF.

The genes are TRBV30 and TRBJ2-1; D is ambiguous. In germline, CDR1 is GTSNPN, CDR2 SVGIG (reference sequence). This CDR3 region has 12 residues. Trimming removed 1 base from V and 13 bases from J, with 14 bases in between. The CDR3 bases are TGTGCCTGGAGTGCCCCCCAAATCGGTCAGTTCTTC. It codes for CAWSAPQIGQFF.

This clone came up once. CDR3 bases: TGTGCCAGCAGTCGTACACAGGGGGCATCGTATGGCTACACCTTC. Its translation: CASSRTQGASYGYTF. The chain links TRBV28 to TRBJ1-2; 9 bases are shared with TRBD1. Germline V gene data show CDR1 as MDHEN and CDR2 as SYDVKM. The length of the CDR3 is 15 residues. Trimming took 5 bases from V and 5 from J; bases not matched to a gene: 9.

The J gene is TRBJ1-2, the V gene TRBV6-6, with unresolved D. V gave up 6 bases and J gave up 2 bases, with 7 bases separating them. The CDR3 loop spans 12 amino acids. Per the germline V gene, CDR1 is MNHNY and CDR2 is SVGAGI (reference sequence). For the CDR3, the DNA is TGTGCCAGCAGAACAGAAAACTATGGCTACACCTTC. This codes for CASRTENYGYTF.

The chain carries TRBV27 and TRBJ2-3; 10 bases are shared with TRBD2. Germline V gene lookup returns CDR1 MNHEY and CDR2 SMNVEV (reference sequence). The CDR3 has 15 amino acids. Losses at the gene ends were 7 bases for V and 0 bases for J; bases not matched to a gene: 4. Here the CDR3 reads CASKLAGTSTDTQYF. The CDR3 nucleotides are TGTGCCAGCAAACTAGCGGGAACTAGCACAGATACGCAGTATTTT.

This chain uses TRBV5-4 with TRBJ1-2; 9 bases line up with TRBD1. The J segment lost 7 bases and the V segment lost 4 bases, leaving 11 bases of the junction unmatched. The CDR3 has 15 amino acids. Germline V CDR1 and CDR2: SGHNT, YYREEE (reference sequence). The CDR3 protein is CASSTDHGTGSGYTF. CDR3 nucleotides: TGTGCCAGCAGCACTGACCACGGGACAGGGAGTGGCTACACCTTC.

This clone was found once. This rearrangement joins TRBV7-3 to TRBJ1-1; no reliable D call. Trimming cost V 5 bases and J 1 base, with 11 bases left between them. The germline gives CDR1 SGHTA, CDR2 FQGTGA. The CDR3 is 14 amino acids. This CDR3 reads CASSGGVPNTEAFF. The CDR3 DNA reads as TGTGCCAGCAGCGGCGGGGTCCCGAACACTGAAGCTTTCTTT. Based on the CDR3 plus reference TRBV7-3 and TRBJ1-1, the full variable domain is GAGVSQTPSNKVTEKGKYVELRCDPISGHTALYWYRQSLGQGPEFLIYFQGTGAADDSGLPNDRFFAVRPEGSVSTLKIQRTERGDSAVYLCASSGGVPNTEAFFGQGTRLTVV.

This chain joins TRBV11-2 and TRBJ2-7, with TRBD2 matching over 14 bases. The CDR3 length is 16 residues. V was clipped by 4 bases and J by 6 bases; unmatched bases: 8. Germline loops: CDR1 SGHAT, CDR2 FQNNGV. In nucleotides, the CDR3 is TGTGCCAGCAGCTCACAGACTAGCGGGAGGGCAGGCGAGCAGTACTTC. Its protein is CASSSQTSGRAGEQYF. The whole variable domain, filled in from reference TRBV11-2 and TRBJ2-7, reads EAGVAQSPRYKIIEKRQSVAFWCNPISGHATLYWYQQILGQGPKLLIQFQNNGVVDDSQLPKDRFSAERLKGVDSTLKIQPAKLEDSAVYLCASSSQTSGRAGEQYFGPGTRLTVT.

This rearrangement joins TRBV11-3 to TRBJ2-5; D is unresolved. The CDR3 covers 13 residues. V dropped 1 base and J dropped 5 bases, with 8 bases sitting between them. Per germline, CDR1 SGHNT and CDR2 YENEEA. CDR3 protein: CASSLGHEETQYF. The CDR3, as DNA: TGTGCCAGCAGCTTAGGACACGAGGAGACCCAGTACTTC. Full variable domain (remainder filled in from reference TRBV11-3 and TRBJ2-5): EAGVVQSPRYKIIEKKQPVAFWCNPISGHNTLYWYLQNLGQGPELLIRYENEEAVDDSQLPKDRFSAERLKGVDSTLKIQPAELGDSAVYLCASSLGHEETQYFGPGTRLLVL.

A word on this clone: This same CDR3 is encoded by further DNA sequences in the sample. The chain is built from TRBV18 and TRBJ2-7; perhaps TRBD2 as D (6 bases). The germline V gene has CDR1 KGHSH and CDR2 LQKENI. V lost 1 base and J lost 6, with 10 bases in between. The CDR3 is 13 amino acids. The CDR3 is CASSPRREGEQYF. CDR3 nucleotide sequence: TGTGCCAGCTCACCACGGAGGGAAGGCGAGCAGTACTTC. Based on the CDR3 plus reference TRBV18 and TRBJ2-7, the full variable domain is NAGVMQNPRHLVRRRGQEARLRCSPMKGHSHVYWYRQLPEEGLKFMVYLQKENIIDESGMPKERFSAEFPKEGPSILRIQQVVRGDSAAYFCASSPRREGEQYFGPGTRLTVT.

The V gene is TRBV7-9, the J gene TRBJ1-2, with TRBD1 as a possible D gene (6 bases). CDR3 length equals 12 residues. Germline-derived CDR1 and CDR2 are SEHNR and FQNEAQ (reference sequence). The ends were cut back, 7 bases at V and 10 bases at J, with 16 bases in the middle. This chain's CDR3 is CASIGGASDYTF. CDR3 DNA sequence: TGTGCCAGCATCGGGGGGGCGAGTGACTACACCTTC.

V and J are TRBV4-1 and TRBJ1-1, with 11 bases fitting TRBD1. Germline trimming cut 3 bases from V and 3 bases from J; bases unmatched to any gene: 3. This CDR3 region has 15 residues. CDR1 MGHRA and CDR2 YSYEKL come from the germline V gene. The CDR3 loop reads CASSHPDRGHTEAFF. CDR3 in DNA: TGCGCCAGCAGCCACCCGGACAGGGGGCACACTGAAGCTTTCTTT.

This sequence joins TRBV10-3 and TRBJ1-2; D is perhaps TRBD1 (5 bases). Germline V CDR1 and CDR2: ENHRY, SYGVKD. The length of the CDR3 is 13 residues. V was pared by 10 bases and J by 6 bases, with 18 bases between. This chain's CDR3 is CATLDLGPHGYTF. DNA of the CDR3: TGTGCCACCTTGGATTTGGGGCCGCATGGCTACACCTTC.

The chain uses TRBV6-5 and TRBJ1-1; TRBD1 aligns across 7 bases. Germline V gene data show CDR1 as MNHEY and CDR2 as SVGAGI. The ends lost 0 bases at V and 0 bases at J; junction bases unmatched: 4. This CDR3 region has 16 residues. The CDR3 DNA follows: TGTGCCAGCAGTTACTCATTGGACAGGATGAACACTGAAGCTTTCTTT. Encoded protein: CASSYSLDRMNTEAFF.

This chain connects TRBV9 to TRBJ2-7, with 9 bases lining up with TRBD1. J lost 4 bases, V lost 3 bases, and 5 bases had no gene match. CDR3 length: 14 amino acids. Germline-derived CDR1 and CDR2 are SGDLS and YYNGEE. The CDR3 sequence is CASSADRGNYEQYF. The CDR3 DNA follows: TGTGCCAGCAGCGCTGACAGGGGGAATTACGAGCAGTACTTC.

The V gene is TRBV30, the J gene TRBJ1-3; no definite D call. Germline CDR1 is GTSNPN and CDR2 is SVGIG (reference sequence). The CDR3 extends over 17 amino acids. V was shortened by 3 bases and J by 0 bases, with 18 bases between the two germline ends. Here the CDR3 DNA reads TGTGCCTGGAGCAGAAACCGTCTGCGGCTCTCTGGAAACACCATATATTTT. This encodes CAWSRNRLRLSGNTIYF.

This chain links TRBV28 with TRBJ2-7; 7 bases match TRBD1. The CDR3 loop spans 18 amino acids. V lost 6 bases to trimming and J lost 5 bases; unmatched junction nucleotides: 22. Germline lookup yields CDR1 MDHEN and CDR2 SYDVKM. CDR3 amino acids: CASRSTGVSWLTDDEQYF. DNA of the CDR3: TGTGCCAGCAGGTCCACAGGGGTTTCTTGGCTAACTGACGACGAGCAGTACTTC.

The V gene is TRBV6-5, the J gene TRBJ2-2; 9 positions agree with TRBD2. This CDR3 comprises 15 residues. Germline CDR1 is MNHEY and CDR2 is SVGAGI. V was pared by 0 bases and J by 6 bases, with 2 bases of the junction left unmatched. The CDR3 bases are TGTGCCAGCAGTTACTCGGCGGGGGGGGCCGGGGAGCTGTTTTTT. Translation: CASSYSAGGAGELFF.

The V and J genes are TRBV5-5 and TRBJ2-3; unclear D gene. The CDR3 sequence is 13 residues long. CDR1 and CDR2 from the germline V gene are SGHKS and YYEKEE (reference sequence). V was clipped by 0 bases and J by 2 bases, with 4 bases between them. The CDR3 nucleotides are TGTGCCAGCAGCTTGGACATCACAGATACGCAGTATTTT. It codes for CASSLDITDTQYF.